This TCR beta chain is drawn from a study of T cell repertoires in cytomegalovirus infection. Turning to the study itself: Public TCR beta signatures marked donors with CMV infection and the matching HLA.

Trimming took off 2 bases at V and 2 bases at J, with 20 bases between the two ends. CDR1 MGHDK and CDR2 SYGVNS come from the germline V gene. The CDR3 sequence is 18 residues long. TCRdb reprocessed the reads via MiXCR and lists one record per CDR3 protein. The repertoire includes 450,000 to 650,000 distinct CDR3 sequences, around 27% of them detected once, and approximately 13% sits in the top ten. Remarks on this clonotype: The antigen remains unidentified.

Findings of the study overall: The cumulative frequency of public TCR beta families identified carriers of CMV plus the relevant HLA. Across the ex vivo response, the dominant clonotypes were HLA-C-restricted CMV-specific TCR beta clonotypes.

The chain employs TRBV25-1 and TRBJ2-3; D unresolved. This TCR came from a human donor in good health (CMV status not recorded). Some clones in this sample may be carry-over from other donors' samples. What was sequenced was PBMCs. The CDR3 loop reads CASSEESSAEPTTDTQYF. The CDR3 nucleotides read TGTGCCAGCAGTGAAGAATCATCGGCAGAACCCACCACAGATACGCAGTATTTT.